This TCR beta chain comes out of a study of T-cell reconstitution after alpha-beta-depleted transplantation in children. A TCRbeta library incorporating unique molecular identifiers was prepared. MiXCR was run by TCRdb on the PCR reads, yielding one entry per CDR3 protein. Of just over 70,000 distinct CDR3 sequences in the sample, about 6.7% were seen once. Trimming took 7 bases from V and 4 from J; bases not matched to a gene: 6. Germline CDR1 PRHDT, CDR2 FYEKMQ (reference sequence). CDR3 length: 15 amino acids. Here the sequenced sample was PBMCs from the stem cell graft donor, taken from the stem cell graft. This chain uses TRBV13 with TRBJ2-2; TRBD1 matches at 10 bases. This receptor was identified in a human donor who donated a stem cell graft to a child with acute lymphoblastic leukemia. The CDR3 sequence is CASKIRDRGTGELFF. CDR3 DNA: TGTGCCAGCAAGATTAGGGACAGGGGCACCGGGGAGCTGTTTTTT.